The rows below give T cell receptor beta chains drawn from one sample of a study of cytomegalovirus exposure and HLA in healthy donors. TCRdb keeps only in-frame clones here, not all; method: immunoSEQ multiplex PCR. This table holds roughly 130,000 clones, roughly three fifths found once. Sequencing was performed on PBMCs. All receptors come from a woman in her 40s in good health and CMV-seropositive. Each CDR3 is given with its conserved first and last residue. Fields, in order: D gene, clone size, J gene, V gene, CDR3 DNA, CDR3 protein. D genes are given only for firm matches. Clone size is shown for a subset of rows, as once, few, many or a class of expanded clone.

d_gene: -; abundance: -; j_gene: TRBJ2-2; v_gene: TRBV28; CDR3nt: TGTGCCAGTACGGCGCAGGGCACCGGGGAGCTGTTTTTT; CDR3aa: CASTAQGTGELFF
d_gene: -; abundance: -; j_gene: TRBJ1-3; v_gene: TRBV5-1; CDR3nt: TGCGCCAGCAGCACTGAAATCTCTGGAAACACCATATATTTT; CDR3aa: CASSTEISGNTIYF
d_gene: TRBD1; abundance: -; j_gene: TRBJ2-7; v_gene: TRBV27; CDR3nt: TGTGCCAGCAGTTTGACAGGGAAGGAGCAGTACTTC; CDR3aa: CASSLTGKEQYF
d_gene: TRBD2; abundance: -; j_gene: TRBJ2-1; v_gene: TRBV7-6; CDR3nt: TGTGCCAGCAGCTTAGATGTGTTCCTAGCGGCTAACAATGAGCAGTTCTTC; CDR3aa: CASSLDVFLAANNEQFF
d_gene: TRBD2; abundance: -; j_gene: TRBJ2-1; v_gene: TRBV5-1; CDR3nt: TGCGCCAGCAGCTTGCGGACTAGCGGGGGAGATGAGCAGTTCTTC; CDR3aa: CASSLRTSGGDEQFF
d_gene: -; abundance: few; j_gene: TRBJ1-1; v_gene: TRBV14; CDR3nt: TGTGCCAGCAGCCTCAACTGGCGGGGCACTGAAGCTTTCTTT; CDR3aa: CASSLNWRGTEAFF
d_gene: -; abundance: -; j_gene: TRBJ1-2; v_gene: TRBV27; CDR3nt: TGTGCCAGCAGTTTATCTGGGGGGGGGAAAGGCTACACCTTC; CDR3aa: CASSLSGGGKGYTF
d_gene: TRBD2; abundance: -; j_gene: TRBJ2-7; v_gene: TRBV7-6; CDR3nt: TGTGCCAGCAGCCCCGGGGGAGCGGGAGCGCATCAGTACTTC; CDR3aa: CASSPGGAGAHQYF
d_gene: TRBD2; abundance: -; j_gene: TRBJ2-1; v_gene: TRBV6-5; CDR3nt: TGTGCCAGCAGTTACGAGCGGGAGAGGCATGAGCAGTTCTTC; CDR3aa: CASSYERERHEQFF
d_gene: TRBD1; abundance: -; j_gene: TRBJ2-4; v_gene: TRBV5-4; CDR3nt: TGTGCCAGCAGCTTGTCAGACAGGGCGAGAAACATTCAGTACTTC; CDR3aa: CASSLSDRARNIQYF
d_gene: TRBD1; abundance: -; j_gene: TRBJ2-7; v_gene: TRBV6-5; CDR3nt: TGTGCCAGCAGTTCAGATCATGGACAGGGCGGAGAGCAGTACTTC; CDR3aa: CASSSDHGQGGEQYF
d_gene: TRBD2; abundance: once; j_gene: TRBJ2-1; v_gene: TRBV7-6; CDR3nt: TGTGCCAGCACCCCCAGCGGGGGGGGAGGGGATGAGCAGTTCTTC; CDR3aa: CASTPSGGGGDEQFF
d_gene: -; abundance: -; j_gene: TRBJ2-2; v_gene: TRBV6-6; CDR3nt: TGTGCCAGCAGTCGCAGCGAGACCACCGGGGAGCTGTTTTTT; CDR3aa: CASSRSETTGELFF
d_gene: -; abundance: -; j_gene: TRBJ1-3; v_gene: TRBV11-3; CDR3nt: TGTGCCAGCAGCTTACGGACAGTCTCTGGAAACACCATATATTTT; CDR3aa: CASSLRTVSGNTIYF
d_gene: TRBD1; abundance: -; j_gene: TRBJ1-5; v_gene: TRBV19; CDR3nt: TGTGCCAGTAGTCCGACAGGGGGGGTGCAGGCCCAGCATTTT; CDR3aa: CASSPTGGVQAQHF
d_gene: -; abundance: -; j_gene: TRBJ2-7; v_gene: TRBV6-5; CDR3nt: TGTGCCAGCGCCTCCAGACTAGCCTACGAGCAGTACTTC; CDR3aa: CASASRLAYEQYF
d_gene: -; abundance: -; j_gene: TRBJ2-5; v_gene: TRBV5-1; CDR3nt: TGCGCCAGCAGCGTTATAGGGGGTCACGAGACCCAGTACTTC; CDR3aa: CASSVIGGHETQYF
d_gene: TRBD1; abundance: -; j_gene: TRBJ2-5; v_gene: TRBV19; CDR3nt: TGTGCCAGTAGTGGGGGACAGGGGAGGTGGGAGACCCAGTACTTC; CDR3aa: CASSGGQGRWETQYF
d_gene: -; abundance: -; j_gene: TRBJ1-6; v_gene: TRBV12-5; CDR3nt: TGTGCTAGTGGTTCAGGAAAACAGGGCGTTGGGTCACCCCTCCACTTT; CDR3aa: CASGSGKQGVGSPLHF
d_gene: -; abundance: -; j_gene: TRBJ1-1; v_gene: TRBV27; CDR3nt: TGTGCCAGCAGTTACAGCCCCGGCACTGAAGCTTTCTTT; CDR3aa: CASSYSPGTEAFF
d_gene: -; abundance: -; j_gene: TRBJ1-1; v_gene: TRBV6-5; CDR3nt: TGTGCCAGCAGTTACGGGGGAGGGGGACTCACTGAAGCTTTCTTT; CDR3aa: CASSYGGGGLTEAFF
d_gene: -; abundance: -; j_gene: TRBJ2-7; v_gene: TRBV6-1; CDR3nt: TGTGCCAGCAGTGAAATTAGGACAACCTACGAGCAGTACTTC; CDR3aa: CASSEIRTTYEQYF
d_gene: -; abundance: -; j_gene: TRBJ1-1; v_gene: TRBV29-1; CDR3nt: TGCAGCGTTGATAACAGGGCTGAAGCTTTCTTT; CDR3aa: CSVDNRAEAFF
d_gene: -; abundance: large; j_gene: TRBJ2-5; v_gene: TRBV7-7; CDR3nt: TGTGCTAGCAGCAGGACAGTCCAAGAGACCCAGTACTTC; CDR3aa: CASSRTVQETQYF
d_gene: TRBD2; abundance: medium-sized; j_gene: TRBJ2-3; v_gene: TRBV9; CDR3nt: TGTGCCAGCAGCGTCGAGCGGGGCTCACCCACAGATACGCAGTATTTT; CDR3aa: CASSVERGSPTDTQYF
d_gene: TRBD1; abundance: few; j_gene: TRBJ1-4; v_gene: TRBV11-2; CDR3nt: TGTGCCAGCAGCCGTCCCACAGGGGGTTCTAATGAAAAACTGTTTTTT; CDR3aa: CASSRPTGGSNEKLFF
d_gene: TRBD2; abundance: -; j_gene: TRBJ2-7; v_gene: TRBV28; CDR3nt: TGTGCCAGCGGACCTCCGGGACTAGCACACGAGCAGTACTTC; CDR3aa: CASGPPGLAHEQYF
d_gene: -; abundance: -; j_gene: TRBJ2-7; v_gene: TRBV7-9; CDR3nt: TGTGCCAGCAGAGGACGGACAGCCGAGCAGTACTTC; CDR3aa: CASRGRTAEQYF
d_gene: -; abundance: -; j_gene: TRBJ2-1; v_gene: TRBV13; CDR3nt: TGTGCCAGCAGTTCAAGGTTAGTACGACAGGACGGTCCGTCGGGCGTCTACAATGAGCAGTTCTTC; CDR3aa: CASSSRLVRQDGPSGVYNEQFF
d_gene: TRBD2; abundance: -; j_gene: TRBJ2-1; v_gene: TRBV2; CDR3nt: TGTGCCAGTTTTTCCGGGACTAGCGGTTACAATGAGCAGTTCTTC; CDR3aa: CASFSGTSGYNEQFF
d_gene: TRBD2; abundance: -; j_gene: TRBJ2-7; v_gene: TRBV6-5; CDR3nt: TGTGCCAGCAGCCCAGCGGGACCTTCATACGAGCAGTACTTC; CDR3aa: CASSPAGPSYEQYF
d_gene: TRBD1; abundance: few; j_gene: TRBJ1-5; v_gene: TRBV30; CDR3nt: TGTGCCTGGACCCCCGGGTGGGGACAGGGGATTCATGGCAATCAGCCCCAGCATTTT; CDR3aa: CAWTPGWGQGIHGNQPQHF
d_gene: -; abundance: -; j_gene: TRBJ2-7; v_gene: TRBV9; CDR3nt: TGTGCCAGCAGCGTAGATGGCAGGGATTACGAGCAGTACTTC; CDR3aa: CASSVDGRDYEQYF
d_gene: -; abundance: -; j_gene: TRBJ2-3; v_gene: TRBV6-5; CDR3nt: TGTGCCAGCAGTTACTCTCGAGGGAATGGGGATACGCAGTATTTT; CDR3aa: CASSYSRGNGDTQYF
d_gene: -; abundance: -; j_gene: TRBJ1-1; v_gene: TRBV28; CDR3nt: TGTGCCAGCAGTTTAGAAGGGGCTGCTGAAGCTTTCTTT; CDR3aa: CASSLEGAAEAFF
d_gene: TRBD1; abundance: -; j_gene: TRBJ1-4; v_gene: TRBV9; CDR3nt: TGTGCCAGCAGCGAACAACCGGGACAGGGCAATGAAAAACTGTTTTTT; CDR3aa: CASSEQPGQGNEKLFF
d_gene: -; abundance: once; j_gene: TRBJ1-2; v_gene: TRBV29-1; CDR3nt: TGCAGCGTTGCGGGGGTAGGGTATGGCTACACCTTC; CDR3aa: CSVAGVGYGYTF